These T cell receptor beta chains were read from a single sample in a study of cytomegalovirus exposure and HLA in healthy donors. TCRdb keeps only in-frame clones here, not all; method: immunoSEQ multiplex PCR. Among approximately 130,000 clones, roughly four fifths were seen once, and the ten largest hold roughly 3.1%. What was sequenced was PBMCs. The receptor set was obtained from a man under 40 in good health and CMV-seronegative. Both conserved end residues are part of each CDR3. D genes are given only for firm matches. A clone size is listed for some rows: how often the clone was seen (once, few, many), or a class if it is expanded.

TRBJ2-3 | TRBV7-9 | - | TRBD1 | TGTGCCAGCAGCTTAAGACAGGGAAGCACAGATACGCAGTATTTT | CASSLRQGSTDTQYF
TRBJ1-3 | TRBV5-1 | - | TRBD1 | TGCGCCAGCAGCAGTACAGGGGCGTCAGACACCATATATTTT | CASSSTGASDTIYF
TRBJ2-2 | TRBV27 | - | - | TGTGCCAGCAGTTTCGCTTTTCGGGAGTCACCCGGGGAGCTGTTTTTT | CASSFAFRESPGELFF
TRBJ2-7 | TRBV4-3 | once | TRBD2 | TGCGCCAGCAGCCAAGAGGTTTTGGGCGGGACTACTTTCGCCTACGAGCAGTACTTC | CASSQEVLGGTTFAYEQYF
TRBJ2-7 | TRBV10-3 | - | TRBD1 | TGTGCCATCAGTTGGACAGGGGGCGAGCAGTACTTC | CAISWTGGEQYF
TRBJ1-1 | TRBV27 | - | TRBD1 | TGTGCCAGCAGTTTATTACCCGGGACAGGGGCCACTGAAGCTTTCTTT | CASSLLPGTGATEAFF
TRBJ1-1 | TRBV5-4 | - | - | TGTGCCAGCAGCTTTCGGGGGGGGCTGAACACTGAAGCTTTCTTT | CASSFRGGLNTEAFF
TRBJ1-5 | TRBV4-1 | - | - | TGCGCCAGCAGCCGACAGGTGAATAGCAATCAGCCCCAGCATTTT | CASSRQVNSNQPQHF
TRBJ2-7 | TRBV6-5 | once | TRBD2 | TGTGCCAGCAGTTACTCGAGCCTAGCGGGACGCGAGCAGTACTTC | CASSYSSLAGREQYF
TRBJ2-1 | TRBV2 | - | TRBD1 | TGTGCCAGCAGAGGCGACAGGGGCTCCTACAATGAGCAGTTCTTC | CASRGDRGSYNEQFF
TRBJ1-4 | TRBV27 | few | - | TGTGCCAGCAGTTCCAGGGGTACTAATGAAAAACTGTTTTTT | CASSSRGTNEKLFF
TRBJ1-1 | TRBV19 | once | TRBD1 | TGTGCCAGTAGTGGACAGGGCAGAGACACTGAAGCTTTCTTT | CASSGQGRDTEAFF
TRBJ2-5 | TRBV18 | few | - | TGTGCCAGCTCACCAGAAATAGCGGAGCAAGAGACCCAGTACTTC | CASSPEIAEQETQYF
TRBJ2-7 | TRBV6-5 | - | TRBD2 | TGTGCCAGTCGATCGAGCGGGATTTACGAGCAGTACTTC | CASRSSGIYEQYF
TRBJ2-5 | TRBV6-6 | - | - | TGTGCCAGCAGTCCGCCGCGGCAGCAAGAGACCCAGTACTTC | CASSPPRQQETQYF
TRBJ2-2 | TRBV30 | - | - | TGTGCCTGGGCTGCACAGCACACCGGGGAGCTGTTTTTT | CAWAAQHTGELFF
TRBJ2-3 | TRBV5-8 | - | - | TGTGCCAGCAGCACGCAGGGTGCAGATACGCAGTATTTT | CASSTQGADTQYF
TRBJ1-6 | TRBV27 | - | - | TGTGCCAGCAGTTTAGTTAGGGGACCGGGACATCCCCCTTTGTGGGATTCACCCCTCCACTTT | CASSLVRGPGHPPLWDSPLHF
TRBJ1-2 | TRBV14 | - | - | TGTGCCAGCAGCCAAGGCCTAGGGAGAAACTATGGCTACACCTTC | CASSQGLGRNYGYTF
TRBJ2-7 | TRBV4-3 | once | - | TGCGCCAGCAGCCAAGCCCCGGCAGGCTACGAGCAGTACTTC | CASSQAPAGYEQYF
TRBJ1-2 | TRBV7-9 | - | TRBD1 | TGTGCCAGCAGCTTAGAGCAGCGACAGGGGCGATTTAACTATGGCTACACCTTC | CASSLEQRQGRFNYGYTF
TRBJ2-2 | TRBV2 | - | - | TGTGCCAGCAGAGGCGGACAGTACACCGGGGAGCTGTTTTTT | CASRGGQYTGELFF
TRBJ1-2 | TRBV5-4 | - | - | TGTGCCAGCAGCTTCGGTGGCGGGTATGGCTACACCTTC | CASSFGGGYGYTF
TRBJ2-5 | TRBV7-9 | - | TRBD1 | TGTGCCAGCAGCCCAGACAGGGGGCTGATCGAGACCCAGTACTTC | CASSPDRGLIETQYF
TRBJ2-7 | TRBV30 | - | - | TGTGCCTGGAGTGTCTTCGGGGAGCAGTACTTC | CAWSVFGEQYF
TRBJ1-2 | TRBV30 | - | - | TGTGCCTGGAGTGAAATCCCCGTTAGATATGGCTACACCTTC | CAWSEIPVRYGYTF
TRBJ2-2 | TRBV4-1 | - | TRBD1 | TGCGCCAGCAGCCATATAGGGGGCTTGGCCGGGGAGCTGTTTTTT | CASSHIGGLAGELFF
TRBJ1-5 | TRBV4-1 | once | - | TGCGCCAGCAGCCTCAACAGGGGCAATCAGCCCCAGCATTTT | CASSLNRGNQPQHF
TRBJ1-3 | TRBV9 | - | - | TGTGCCAGCAGCCGTCCCCAGGCAAACACCATATATTTT | CASSRPQANTIYF
TRBJ1-3 | TRBV7-9 | - | - | TGTGCCAGCAGCTTAGACAGGGGAAACACCATATATTTT | CASSLDRGNTIYF
TRBJ1-2 | TRBV15 | few | - | TGTGCCACCAGCAGAGATCCGGGGGGGCGCCGAGGAGGCTACACCTTC | CATSRDPGGRRGGYTF
TRBJ1-3 | TRBV20-1 | - | - | TGCAGTGCTACAGGGGAAAACACCATATATTTT | CSATGENTIYF
TRBJ2-7 | TRBV28 | - | TRBD2 | TGTGCCAGCAGCCCTGCAGCGGGGGGGGAGGACGAGCAGTACTTC | CASSPAAGGEDEQYF
TRBJ1-2 | TRBV5-1 | - | TRBD1 | TGCGCCAGCAGCTCGACAGGGGGCGCAGTCTATGGCTACACCTTC | CASSSTGGAVYGYTF
TRBJ1-2 | TRBV4-3 | - | - | TGCGCCAGCAGCCAACGGGAAACCCTAAGGGGCTACACCTTC | CASSQRETLRGYTF
TRBJ1-6 | TRBV19 | - | - | TGTGCCAGTAGTAAGGCGACAGGCCAAAACCATTCACCCCTCCACTTT | CASSKATGQNHSPLHF
TRBJ2-7 | TRBV28 | - | TRBD1 | TGTGCCAGCAGTTCCGGGACAGGGGAATACGAGCAGTACTTC | CASSSGTGEYEQYF
TRBJ2-6 | TRBV29-1 | - | TRBD1 | TGCAGCGTGCCTTCCTTTGTGGACAGGGACTCTGGGGCCAACGTCCTGACTTTC | CSVPSFVDRDSGANVLTF
TRBJ2-1 | TRBV5-6 | - | - | TGTGCCAGCAGCTGGGTCAAGCGTGGTTACAATGAGCAGTTCTTC | CASSWVKRGYNEQFF
TRBJ2-7 | TRBV29-1 | - | - | TGCAGCGTTGAACAGGGTAGAACCTACGAGCAGTACTTC | CSVEQGRTYEQYF
TRBJ2-1 | TRBV14 | - | - | TGTGCCAGCAGCCAAGCGAGATCCGCGGGTGAGCAGTTCTTC | CASSQARSAGEQFF